This T cell receptor (beta chain) was sequenced in a study of vaccination and CD4 T cells after COVID-19. Study-level background: Two doses of either BNT162b2 or mRNA-1273 vaccine went to participants.

Time point meaning: late sampling 161 to 241 days after vaccination in a few convalescent patients. The sample's treatment: approximately 10-day PBMC culture with coronavirus spike peptide pools or control peptides (ViraFEST assay). Details on this clonotype: The antigen is undetermined.

V shed 0 bases and J shed 7 bases, with 14 bases lying between them. Germline CDR1 is DFQATT and CDR2 is SNEGSKA (reference sequence). The CDR3 has 14 residues. An Oncomine TCR Beta short-read assay was used to sequence the DNA from cultured CD4+ T cells. One entry per CDR3 protein results from TCRdb running MiXCR on the PCR reads. The sample has around 25,000 distinct CDR3 sequences, 30% seen once. The V call is TRBV20-1, the J call TRBJ2-3, with D perhaps given as TRBD1 or TRBD2 (5 bases each). This TCR derives from a human donor who had recovered from COVID-19. This specimen was CD4+ T cells from blood, cultured in vitro, taken about 7 months after SARS-CoV-2 vaccination. The DNA for the CDR3 is TGCAGTGCTAGAGATCCAGGGACCGATCATACGCAGTATTTT. As protein: CSARDPGTDHTQYF.